This T cell receptor (beta chain) is drawn from a study of identical twins. Overall study results and limits: Abundant cord blood beta clonotypes carried fewer insertions; memory repertoires showed none. Without tracking the same donors, conclusions rested on cross-sectional statistical analysis.

V trimming: 3 bases; J trimming: 5 bases; junction bases outside the gene matches: 2. The CDR3 contains 14 residues. Germline CDR1 reads SEHNR; CDR2 reads FQNEAQ (reference sequence). This clonotype was seen only a few times. Its antigen remains unknown. A single record per CDR3 protein comes from TCRdb applying MiXCR to the 5' RACE reads. The sample contains hundreds of thousands of distinct CDR3 sequences, roughly 20% of which appear only once. The same sample was also studied in work on T cells expressing NK-cell markers.

The sequence came from a woman between 18 and 29 years old in good health. The genes are TRBV7-9 and TRBJ2-5, with 11 bases matching TRBD2. Sequences were obtained from PBMCs. CDR3 nucleotides: TGTGCCAGCAGCTTTACTAGCGGGAGTGAGACCCAGTACTTC. Translation gives CASSFTSGSETQYF.